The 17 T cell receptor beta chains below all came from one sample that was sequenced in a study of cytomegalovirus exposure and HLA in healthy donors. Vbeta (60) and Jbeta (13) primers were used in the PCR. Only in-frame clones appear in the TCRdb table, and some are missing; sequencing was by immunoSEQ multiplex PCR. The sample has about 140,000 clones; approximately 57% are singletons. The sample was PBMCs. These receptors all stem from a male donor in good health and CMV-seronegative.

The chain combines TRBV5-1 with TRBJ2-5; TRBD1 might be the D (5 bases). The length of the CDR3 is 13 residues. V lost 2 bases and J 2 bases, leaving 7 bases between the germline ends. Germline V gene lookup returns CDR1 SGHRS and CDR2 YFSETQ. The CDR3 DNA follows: TGCGCCAGCAGCTTTGGGGCTCAAGAGACCCAGTACTTC. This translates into CASSFGAQETQYF.

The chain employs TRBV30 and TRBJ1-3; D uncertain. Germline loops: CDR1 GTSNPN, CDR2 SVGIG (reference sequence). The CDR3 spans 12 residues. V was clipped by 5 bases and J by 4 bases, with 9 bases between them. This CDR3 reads CAWAPQGNTIYF. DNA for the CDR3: TGTGCCTGGGCTCCACAGGGAAACACCATATATTTT.

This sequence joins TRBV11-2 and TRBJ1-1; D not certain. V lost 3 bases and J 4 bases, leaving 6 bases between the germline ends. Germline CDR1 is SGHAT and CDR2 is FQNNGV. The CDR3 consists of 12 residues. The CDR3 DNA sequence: TGTGCCAGCAGCTTTTACAGCACTGAAGCTTTCTTT. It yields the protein CASSFYSTEAFF.

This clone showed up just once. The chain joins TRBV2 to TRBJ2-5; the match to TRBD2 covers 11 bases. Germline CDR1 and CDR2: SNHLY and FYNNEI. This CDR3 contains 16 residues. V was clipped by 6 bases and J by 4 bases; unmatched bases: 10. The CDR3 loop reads CASRIGLAGWGETQYF. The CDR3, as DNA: TGTGCCAGCAGGATAGGACTAGCGGGCTGGGGAGAGACCCAGTACTTC. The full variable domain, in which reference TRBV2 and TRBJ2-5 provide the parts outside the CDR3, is EPEVTQTPSHQVTQMGQEVILRCVPISNHLYFYWYRQILGQKVEFLVSFYNNEISEKSEIFDDQFSVERPDGSNFTLKIRSTKLEDSAMYFCASRIGLAGWGETQYFGPGTRLLVL.

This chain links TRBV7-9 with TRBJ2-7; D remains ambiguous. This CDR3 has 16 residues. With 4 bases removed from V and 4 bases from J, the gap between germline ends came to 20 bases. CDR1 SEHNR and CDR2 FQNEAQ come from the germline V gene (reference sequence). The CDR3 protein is CASSSITGRQSYEQYF. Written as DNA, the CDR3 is TGTGCCAGCAGCTCTATTACCGGCAGGCAGAGTTACGAGCAGTACTTC.

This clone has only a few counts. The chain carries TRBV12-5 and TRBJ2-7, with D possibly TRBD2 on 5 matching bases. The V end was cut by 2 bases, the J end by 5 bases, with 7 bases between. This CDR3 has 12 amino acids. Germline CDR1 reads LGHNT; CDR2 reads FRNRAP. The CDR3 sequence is CASGLTSHEQYF. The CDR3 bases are TGTGCTAGTGGTTTGACTAGTCACGAGCAGTACTTC.

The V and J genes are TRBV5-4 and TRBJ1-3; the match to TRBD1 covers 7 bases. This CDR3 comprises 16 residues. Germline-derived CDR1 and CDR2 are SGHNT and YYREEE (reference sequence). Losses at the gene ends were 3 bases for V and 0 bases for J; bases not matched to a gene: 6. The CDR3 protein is CASSSRWDSSGNTIYF. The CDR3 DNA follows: TGTGCCAGCAGCTCCCGATGGGACAGCTCTGGAAACACCATATATTTT.

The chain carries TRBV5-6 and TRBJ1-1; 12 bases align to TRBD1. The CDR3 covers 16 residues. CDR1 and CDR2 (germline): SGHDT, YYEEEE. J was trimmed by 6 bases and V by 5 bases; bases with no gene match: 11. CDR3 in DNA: TGTGCCAGCAGTACCGGGACAGGGGGCTGGTTGGCTGAAGCTTTCTTT. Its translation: CASSTGTGGWLAEAFF.

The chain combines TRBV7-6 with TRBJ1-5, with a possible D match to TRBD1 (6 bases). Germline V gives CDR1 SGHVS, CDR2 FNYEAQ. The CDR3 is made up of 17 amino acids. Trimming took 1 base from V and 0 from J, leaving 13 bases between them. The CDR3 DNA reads TGTGCCAGCAGCTTAGTCGCAGGGGACTATAGCAATCAGCCCCAGCATTTT. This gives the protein CASSLVAGDYSNQPQHF.

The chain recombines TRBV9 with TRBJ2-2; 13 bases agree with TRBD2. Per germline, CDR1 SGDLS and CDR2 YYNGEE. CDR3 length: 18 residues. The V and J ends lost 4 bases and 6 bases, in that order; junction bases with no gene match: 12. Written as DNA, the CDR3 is TGTGCCAGCAGCCCATCATTCACTAGCGGGGGGGCGCCCGGGGAGCTGTTTTTT. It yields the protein CASSPSFTSGGAPGELFF.

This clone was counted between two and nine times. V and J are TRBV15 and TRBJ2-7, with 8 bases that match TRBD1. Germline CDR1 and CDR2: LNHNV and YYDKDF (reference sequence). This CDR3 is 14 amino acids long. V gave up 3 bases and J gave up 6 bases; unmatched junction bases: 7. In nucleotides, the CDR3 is TGTGCCACCAGCAGCCGCCCAGGGGGCGGCGAGCAGTACTTC. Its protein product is CATSSRPGGGEQYF. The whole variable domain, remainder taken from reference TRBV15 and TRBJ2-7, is DAMVIQNPRYQVTQFGKPVTLSCSQTLNHNVMYWYQQKSSQAPKLLFHYYDKDFNNEADTPDNFQSRRPNTSFCFLDIRSPGLGDTAMYLCATSSRPGGGEQYFGPGTRLTVT.

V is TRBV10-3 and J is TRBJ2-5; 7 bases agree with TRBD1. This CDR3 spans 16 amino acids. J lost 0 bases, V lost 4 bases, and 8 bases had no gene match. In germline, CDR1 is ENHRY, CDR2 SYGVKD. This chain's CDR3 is CAISGSLGTDQETQYF. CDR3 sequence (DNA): TGTGCCATCAGTGGAAGCCTTGGGACAGACCAAGAGACCCAGTACTTC.

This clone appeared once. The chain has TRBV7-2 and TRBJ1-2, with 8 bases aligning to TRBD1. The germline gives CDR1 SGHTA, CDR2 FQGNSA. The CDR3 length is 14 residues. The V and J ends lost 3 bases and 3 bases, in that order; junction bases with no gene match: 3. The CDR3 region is CASSLGQDDYGYTF. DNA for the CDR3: TGTGCCAGCAGCTTGGGACAGGATGACTATGGCTACACCTTC. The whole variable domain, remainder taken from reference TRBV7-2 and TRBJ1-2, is GAGVSQSPSNKVTEKGKDVELRCDPISGHTALYWYRQSLGQGLEFLIYFQGNSAPDKSGLPSDRFSAERTGGSVSTLTIQRTQQEDSAVYLCASSLGQDDYGYTFGSGTRLTVV.

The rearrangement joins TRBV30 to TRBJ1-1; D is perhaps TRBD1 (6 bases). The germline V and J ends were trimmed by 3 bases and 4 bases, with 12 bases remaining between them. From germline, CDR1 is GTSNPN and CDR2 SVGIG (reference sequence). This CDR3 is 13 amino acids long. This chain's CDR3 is CAWSRQDITEAFF. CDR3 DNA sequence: TGTGCCTGGAGCCGACAGGACATCACTGAAGCTTTCTTT.

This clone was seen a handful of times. The CDR3 DNA reads as TGTGCCAGCAGCTCCACGGCGGGACTCCTCGGGGGCAATCAGCCCCAGCATTTT. Translation gives CASSSTAGLLGGNQPQHF. This chain links TRBV7-2 with TRBJ1-5; maybe TRBD1 (5 bases). Germline CDR1 is SGHTA and CDR2 is FQGNSA. The length of the CDR3 is 18 residues. Trimming took 4 bases from V and 2 from J, leaving 21 bases between them.

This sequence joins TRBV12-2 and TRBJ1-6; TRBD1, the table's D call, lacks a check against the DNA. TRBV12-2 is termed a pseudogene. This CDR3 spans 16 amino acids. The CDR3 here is CASRETGGVGNSPLHF. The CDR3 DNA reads TGTGCAAGTCGCGAAACAGGGGGAGTGGGTAATTCACCCCTCCACTTT.

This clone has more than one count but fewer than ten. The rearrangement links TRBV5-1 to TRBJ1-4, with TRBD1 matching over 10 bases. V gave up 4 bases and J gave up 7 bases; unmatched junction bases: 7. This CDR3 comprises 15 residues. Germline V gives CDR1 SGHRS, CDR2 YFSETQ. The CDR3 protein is CASSGLGQGVEKLFF. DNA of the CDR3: TGCGCCAGCAGCGGACTCGGACAGGGGGTTGAAAAACTGTTTTTT.